The TCR beta chain under discussion was sequenced for a study of cytomegalovirus exposure and HLA in healthy donors (dated by TCRdb to between 2016 and 2019). Study-wide context: In an earlier analysis of approximately 640 of the donors, around 300 Gb of sequence data and 117 million unique TCR beta sequences from 150 million to 200 million T cells were reported. Rather than drawing on any new phenotypic data, the later analysis identified candidate immune exposures from TCR beta sequences and the way those sequences occurred across donors. The aim of the study was to test whether cataloging public T cell receptors could identify signatures of past pathogen exposure. Approximately 300 gigabases of sequencing data and tens of millions of unique TCR sequences made up an early release that covered some 640 HLA-typed donors. The T cell repertoires of 670 or so subjects were profiled by immunosequencing and related to cytomegalovirus serostatus. Both class I and class II loci were covered by HLA typing, at four-digit resolution. Every repertoire in the discovery cohort had been generated on one and the same sequencing platform. Four or five DR-DQ haplotypes were treated as single units for association and clustering because of strong linkage in the cohort. To decide whether each TCR beta V gene segment behaved as functional or pseudogenic, an earlier analysis of approximately 600 of the donors relied on high-throughput TCR beta sequencing. Among around 400 genotyped donors of the cohort, an average of roughly 230,000 unique TCR beta nucleotide sequences was sequenced per donor, of which 15% to 20% were non-productive. Donor age, sex, ethnicity and CMV serostatus were compiled together with the repertoire data. A later analysis re-examined previously published TCR beta repertoires from about 700 donors and added high-resolution HLA genotyping to investigate patterns of TCR occurrence. In addition to the first cohort of roughly 670 subjects, a separate validation cohort of under 150 different subjects was used. To predict cytomegalovirus infection status, the study brought together high-throughput TCR immunosequencing, statistical association of individual TCRs with disease status, and machine learning. The number of donors typed differed by locus, with 629-630 for A, B, C, DRB1 and DQB1, about 500 for DQA1, 606 for DPA1, and about 450 for DPB1. Among the roughly 400 genotyped donors, about 85% belonged to the genetic ancestry cluster associated with self-reported Caucasian donors. In a later genetic analysis, genome-wide SNP genotypes for about 60% of the 666 donors were used, and that subset was treated as a discovery cohort.

Libraries came from the immunoSEQ multiplex PCR assay. A mixture of 60 forward primers for TCR Vbeta segments and 13 reverse primers for TCR Jbeta segments was used in the multiplex PCR. The CDR3 region of rearranged TCR beta genes was amplified from genomic DNA with a multiplex PCR assay. The Illumina HiSeq System was used to sequence the amplified TCR beta libraries as 87-base-pair reads. On the study's bioinformatics: A later analysis counted tens of millions of unique TCR beta chains across the 550 to 750 repertoires, and some 11 million of these chains were shared by at least two donors. A nearest-neighbor algorithm error-corrected the raw reads and collapsed the reads into unique sequences, merging closely related sequences to remove PCR and sequencing errors. V, D and J gene segments were assigned by aligning CDR3 sequences to IMGT reference sequences. For a sequence to be retained, a match of at least six nucleotides was required to both a V gene segment and a J gene segment. A rearrangement was called productive if the CDR3 had no stop codons and remained in frame with V and J, and every other rearrangement was called non-productive. CDR3 was defined according to IMGT convention as the region running from the second conserved V-encoded cysteine to the conserved J-encoded phenylalanine. The earlier analysis of fewer than 750 of the donors excluded sequences that lacked an unambiguous match to a single V gene segment. An earlier analysis of some 610 of the donors called V segments functional above 56.7% productive rearrangements and segregating when the between-donor standard deviation exceeded 5%. A statistical classification framework was built to diagnose cytomegalovirus status from the catalog of TCR beta chain sequences. V and J gene assignment, in a later analysis, came from comparing TCR nucleotide sequences with IMGT/GENE-DB human TR gene sequences. The TCRdist pipeline was used in a later analysis to assign CDR3 sequences and most-parsimonious VDJ recombination scenarios. In a later analysis, each TCR beta chain was defined by its CDR3 amino acid sequence together with its V-gene family, and reads without a unique V-gene family were excluded. In a later analysis, several hundred highly shared, low-generation-probability nucleotide sequences were removed to address suspected cross-contamination and a sequencing artifact. For each public chain, a later analysis derived a clonal expansion index from normalized ranks of inferred template counts within each repertoire. In a later analysis, generation probabilities were computed using a VDJ recombination model fitted to out-of-frame rearrangements, and the results were checked against IGoR. Hypergeometric tests were used in a later analysis to score TCR-TCR, TCR-HLA and TCR-CMV co-occurrence, with a repertoire-size bias correction applied to the TCR pairs. To estimate false discovery rates, a later analysis permuted the HLA or CMV assignments 20 times. In a later analysis, co-occurring TCRs were grouped using DBSCAN, with TCRdist sequence similarity added in when clustering inside HLA-allele-positive subsets. Co-occurrence clustering excluded repertoires with fewer than 30,000 or more than 120,000 public chains, plus five with anomalous nucleotide sharing. TCRdb mirrors the immuneACCESS table, restricted to in-frame sequences. Some clones are absent from its copies; in checked studies, under half trace to an unresolved V gene, and the reason for the others is unknown. Clone size and V and J calls were adopted from that table, with D and trimming inferred from the DNA. A total of 95,000 to 150,000 clones appear in this sample, around 70% of them only once. The top ten clones comprise around 3.7% of the sample.

As to this clone: The antigen this receptor binds is unknown. Qualities for individual bases were not recorded, and no much larger clone is one base off.

Results and caveats for the whole study, not just this receptor: The study listed around 160 TCR beta chains as associated with cytomegalovirus. When HLA alleles, especially DR and DQ, strongly co-occurred, TCR associations were difficult to assign to individual alleles. At a false discovery rate of 0.05, a later analysis linked some 18,000 TCR beta sequences to specific HLA alleles. An earlier analysis of some 590 of the donors showed that most TCR beta V segments appeared in productive rearrangements either about 90% or about 30% of the time, which broadly matched IMGT annotations. This cohort had only TCR beta chains sequenced, and the lack of alpha or paired-chain data limited which features could be detected. In a later analysis, HLA-associated TCR beta chains showed more clonal expansion and lower generation probabilities than non-associated chains that were equally common. The sequencing pipeline was judged likely to have produced a cluster of highly shared sequence variants as a technical artifact. A few of the identified cytomegalovirus-associated TCR beta chains were confirmed in vitro to be specific for cytomegalovirus antigens. Across donors, most TCR sequences were observed very rarely, whereas some public TCRs were present in many individuals. It was suggested by the authors that the approach could potentially be generalized to other disease states and immunological phenotypes. Immune exposure information for the cohort was limited to CMV serostatus. Some IMGT-functional V segments, including TRBV6-2 and TRBV6-3, could not be told apart with the 87-base-pair reads, so those segments were excluded. Several of the top co-occurrence clusters appeared to be linked to parvovirus B19, influenza, CMV and Epstein-Barr virus, according to a later analysis. Cytomegalovirus status was reported to be diagnosed by the classifier with high specificity and sensitivity in both the original and validation cohorts. A later analysis found that most CMV-associated TCR beta chains appeared HLA-restricted, with HLA associations seemingly driven largely by CMV exposure. According to a later genetic analysis, donors in an Asian-associated ancestry cluster had fewer N-insertions in productive TCRs than the approximately 700-donor mean. V-gene and J-gene trimming of TCR beta chains was associated with a missense DCLRE1C variant in a later genetic analysis, and the association was replicated in an independent cohort. The earlier analysis of about 600 of the donors excluded 15 to 20 rarely observed V segments, including chromosome 9 orphons, because counts were too low. Linkage disequilibrium might explain the correlated functional status among segregating V segments, but an unknown experimental factor could not be excluded. The presence/absence analyses assumed that sequencing depth was roughly uniform across donors, and that assumption may not be true. A further reported finding was that TCR beta sequences accurately predicted the HLA-A and HLA-B alleles for most subjects in the first cohort. According to a later analysis, TCR association rates differed among HLA loci, with DRB1 alleles showing the most associated TCRs and HLA-C alleles showing the fewest. Because some donors lacked HLA typing at each locus, the association tests relied only on the typed subset.

In total, just over 650 healthy bone marrow donors made up the cohort. At the time of sampling, every cohort member was nominally healthy, though immune exposures that went unrecorded were likely present. The donor tested CMV seronegative and was one of the 352 seronegative cohort members. Each donor provided a peripheral blood sample, and peripheral blood mononuclear cells were used for TCR beta sequencing. The Qiagen DNeasy Blood Extraction Kit was used to extract genomic DNA from the blood cell samples. The germline V gene specifies LGHNA as CDR1 and YNFKEQ as CDR2. Including the terminal cysteine and phenylalanine, the CDR3 comprises 15 residues. Only CDR3 DNA remains: 45 bases, in frame from the first base. Between the V and J ends, shortened by 6 bases and 0 bases respectively, the junction contains 15 bases.

This sequence originates from a woman aged 40 to 50 in good health and CMV-seronegative. The sample was PBMCs. The sequence is built from TRBV4-2 and TRBJ2-7; TRBD1 is possibly the D segment (6 matching bases). The sequenced DNA is TGTGCCAGCAGGTGGGGGCATACAAGCTCCTACGAGCAGTACTTC. It translates to CASRWGHTSSYEQYF.